This is a list of T cell receptor beta chains from one sample in a study of OX40 agonist ivuxolimab in advanced cancers. Measured with immunoSEQ multiplex PCR; TCRdb has only the in-frame clones, and not every one. The table lists 25,000 to 35,000 clones, 70% to 90% of them singletons, with less than 30% in the top ten. The sample consisted of CD4+ or CD8+ T cells sorted from blood, taken in a trial of the OX40 agonist ivuxolimab. These receptors all stem from an adult with an advanced solid tumor such as melanoma, head and neck, liver or kidney cancer. CDR3s leave out the opening cysteine and the closing phenylalanine or tryptophan.

j_gene	v_gene	CDR3aa
TRBJ1-4	TRBV4-1	ASSQVIQPTNEKLF
TRBJ2-2	TRBV19	ASSNWVAGELF
TRBJ2-7	TRBV11-2	ASSPGAEYEQY
TRBJ2-7	TRBV7-6	ASSLGHDSSYEQY
TRBJ1-2	TRBV20-1	SAGPGGYT
TRBJ1-1	TRBV27	ASSLRGRHTEAF
TRBJ2-1	TRBV11-3	ASSLGGLAGEVGEQF
TRBJ2-2	TRBV6-1	ATLGLPNIGELF
TRBJ2-7	TRBV7-6	ASSLRPLQGGRDEQY
TRBJ2-3	TRBV7-6	ASSSIGESTDTQY
TRBJ2-3	TRBV6-4	ASSAKEGGSTDTQY
TRBJ2-7	TRBV27	ASSIQGFYEQY
TRBJ2-7	TRBV10-1	ASSTGPTYEQY
TRBJ1-1	TRBV27	ASSLGRNTEAF
TRBJ2-2	TRBV13	ASSQDTGELF
TRBJ2-1	TRBV27	ASSGLISYNEQF
TRBJ1-5	TRBV25-1	ASSDTGTSQPQH
TRBJ1-1	TRBV6-6	ASSYMGTEAF
TRBJ2-1	TRBV10-3	AISDPQGLVNPSSYNEQF
TRBJ2-2	TRBV4-2	ASSPLEGLGDTGELF
TRBJ2-2	TRBV7-9	ASSRKPGHYTGELF
TRBJ1-5	TRBV6-5	ASSYPPGSNQPQH
TRBJ2-5	TRBV4-1	ASSQGYRGRETQY
TRBJ2-5	TRBV11-1	ASGREIWGKETQY
TRBJ2-4	TRBV28	ASSYTGLWY
TRBJ1-2	TRBV6-5	ASTPGQGYGYT
TRBJ2-5	TRBV10-3	AISSVQETQY
TRBJ2-3	TRBV9	ASSAGLAGESDTQY
TRBJ2-7	TRBV7-6	ASSLGVDGEQY
TRBJ2-5	TRBV10-3	AIGGWREGVETQY
TRBJ1-6	TRBV9	ASSVGGSDNSPLH
TRBJ1-3	TRBV14	ASSPMGGSGNTIY